This TCR beta chain was identified in a study of cytomegalovirus exposure and HLA in healthy donors. The CDR3 extends over 16 amino acids. Study-level results: Investigators reported 150 to 200 TCR beta chains as tied to cytomegalovirus.

The repertoire was sequenced with immunoSEQ multiplex PCR; TCRdb's copy has only in-frame clones and lacks some. The sample lists 150,000 to 200,000 clones, less than 90% occurring once. Note on this clone: Antigen unknown.

Sequencing was carried out using PBMCs. The gene calls are TRBV21-1 and TRBJ1-2; TRBD1 is the table's D call, not checked against the DNA. TRBV21-1 constitutes a pseudogene. This receptor was identified in a woman in her 30s in good health and CMV-seronegative. The CDR3 DNA is TGTGCCAGCCGACATAACGAAGGACAACCCTTCTATGGCTACACCTTC. Protein: CASRHNEGQPFYGYTF.